This T cell receptor (beta chain) was sequenced during a study of patients with pleural tuberculosis (dated by TCRdb to the mid-2010s). At the junction V is shortened by 6 bases and J by 6 bases, with 13 bases in between. The CDR3 runs 13 residues from the cysteine to the phenylalanine. The entry retains the CDR3 DNA only, 39 bases that are in frame from base 1. According to the germline V gene, CDR1 reads MDHEN and CDR2 reads SYDVKM. The sample was run on an Illumina Genome Analyzer IIx. The public reads were reanalyzed by TCRdb: fastp trimming at Q25, MiXCR alignment, in-frame beta chains only. Each CDR3 protein gets just one entry, which takes the most common genes and DNA from the rows behind it. This sample holds about 50,000 distinct CDR3 sequences; around 6.7% were observed only once. The ten largest clones capture about 16% of the sample. This clonotype appeared many times. Its antigen target is currently unknown. One base away there is no much larger clone; base qualities are not given.

The origin of this receptor is a human donor with pleural tuberculosis. The sequence links TRBV28 to TRBJ2-3; the D segment might be TRBD1 or TRBD2, since each matches 5 bases. The DNA sequence is as follows: TGTGCCAGCAGAACTGCAGGGACGGATACGCAGTATTTT. This is translated as CASRTAGTDTQYF.